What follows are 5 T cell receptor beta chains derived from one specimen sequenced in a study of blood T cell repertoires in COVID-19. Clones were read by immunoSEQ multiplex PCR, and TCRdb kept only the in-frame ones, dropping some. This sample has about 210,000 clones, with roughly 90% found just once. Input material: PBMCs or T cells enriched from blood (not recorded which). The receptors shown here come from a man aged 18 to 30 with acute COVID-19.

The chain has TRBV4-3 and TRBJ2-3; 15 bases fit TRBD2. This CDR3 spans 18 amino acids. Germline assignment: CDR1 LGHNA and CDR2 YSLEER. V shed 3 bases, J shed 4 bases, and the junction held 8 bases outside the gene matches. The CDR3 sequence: CASSHPQGLAGGPDTQYF. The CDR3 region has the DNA TGCGCCAGCAGCCACCCTCAGGGACTAGCGGGAGGCCCAGATACGCAGTATTTT.

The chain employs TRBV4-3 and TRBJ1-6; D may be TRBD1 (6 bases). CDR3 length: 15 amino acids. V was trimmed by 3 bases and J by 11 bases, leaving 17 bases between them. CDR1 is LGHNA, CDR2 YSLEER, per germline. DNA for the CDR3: TGCGCCAGCAGCCAGGGGGCCATAGCCGACACACCCCTCCACTTT. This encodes CASSQGAIADTPLHF.

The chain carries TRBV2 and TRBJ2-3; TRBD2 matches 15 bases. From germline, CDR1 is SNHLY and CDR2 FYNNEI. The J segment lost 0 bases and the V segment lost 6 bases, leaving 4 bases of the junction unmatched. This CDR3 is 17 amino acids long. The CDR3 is CASRGTSGRLSTDTQYF. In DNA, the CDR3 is TGTGCCAGCAGAGGGACTAGCGGGAGGCTTAGCACAGATACGCAGTATTTT.

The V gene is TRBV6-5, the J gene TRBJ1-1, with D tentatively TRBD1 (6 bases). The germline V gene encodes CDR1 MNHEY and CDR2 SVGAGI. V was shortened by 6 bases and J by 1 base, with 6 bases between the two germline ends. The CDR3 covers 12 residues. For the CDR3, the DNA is TGTGCCAGCAGGGGACAGAACACTGAAGCTTTCTTT. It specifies CASRGQNTEAFF.

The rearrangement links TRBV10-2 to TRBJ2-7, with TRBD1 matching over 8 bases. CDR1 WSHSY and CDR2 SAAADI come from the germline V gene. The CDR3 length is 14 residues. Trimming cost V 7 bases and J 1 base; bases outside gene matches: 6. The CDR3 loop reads CASTVGQASYEQYF. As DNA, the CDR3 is TGCGCCAGCACTGTGGGACAGGCGTCCTACGAGCAGTACTTC.